This T cell receptor beta chain was captured by sequencing in a study of T cell clonotyping in hematopoietic cell transplantation. To note about this clone: Its target is unknown.

The assay was immunoSEQ multiplex PCR, and TCRdb's table has in-frame clones only and misses some. This table has tens of thousands of clones, under 90% appearing once. CDR1 and CDR2 (germline): SGHAT, FQDESV (reference sequence). Losses at the gene ends were 5 bases for V and 0 bases for J; bases not matched to a gene: 8. The CDR3 is 16 residues long. Study-wide points: Pathologically expanded recipient clonotypes increased progressively from day 30 to day 180 as diversity fell.

Described time point: recipient sample about 28 days before transplant, after cytoreduction. This chain connects TRBV11-1 to TRBJ2-3, with 7 bases matching TRBD2. The sequencing here drew on peripheral blood mononuclear cells, taken before stem cell transplant. The sequence came from a man aged 55 to 70 with biphenotypic leukemia. Some clones in this sample may be carry-over from other donors' samples. CDR3 loop: CASSRLRAGSTDTQYF. In nucleotides, the CDR3 is TGTGCCAGCAGCCGTCTTAGAGCGGGGAGCACAGATACGCAGTATTTT.